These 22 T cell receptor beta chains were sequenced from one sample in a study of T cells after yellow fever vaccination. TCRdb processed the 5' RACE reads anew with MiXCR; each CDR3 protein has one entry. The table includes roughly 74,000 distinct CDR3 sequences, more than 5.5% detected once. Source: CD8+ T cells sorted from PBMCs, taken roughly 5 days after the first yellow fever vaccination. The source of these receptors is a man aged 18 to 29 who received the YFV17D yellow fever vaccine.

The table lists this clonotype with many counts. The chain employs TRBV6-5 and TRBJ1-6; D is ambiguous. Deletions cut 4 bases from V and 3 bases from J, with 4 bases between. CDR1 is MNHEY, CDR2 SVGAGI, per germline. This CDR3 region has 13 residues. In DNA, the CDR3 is TGTGCCAGCAGTTCGTTCTATAATTCACCCCTCCACTTT. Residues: CASSSFYNSPLHF.

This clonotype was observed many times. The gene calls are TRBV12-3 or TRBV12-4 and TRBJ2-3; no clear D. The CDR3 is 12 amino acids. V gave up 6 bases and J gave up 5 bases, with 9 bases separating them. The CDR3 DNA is TGTGCCAGCAGAACCCCGCAAGATACGCAGTATTTT. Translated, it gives CASRTPQDTQYF.

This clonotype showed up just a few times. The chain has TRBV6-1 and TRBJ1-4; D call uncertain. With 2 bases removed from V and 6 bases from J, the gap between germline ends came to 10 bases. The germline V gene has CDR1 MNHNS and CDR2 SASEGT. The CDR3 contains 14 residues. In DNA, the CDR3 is TGTGCCAGCAGTGAATGGGGAAACGATGAAAAACTGTTTTTT. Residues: CASSEWGNDEKLFF.

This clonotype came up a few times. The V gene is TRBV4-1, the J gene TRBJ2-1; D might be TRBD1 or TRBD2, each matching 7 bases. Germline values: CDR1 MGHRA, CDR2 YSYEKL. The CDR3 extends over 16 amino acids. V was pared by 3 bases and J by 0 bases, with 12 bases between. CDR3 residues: CASSHRGGSSYNEQFF. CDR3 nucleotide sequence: TGCGCCAGCAGCCACAGGGGGGGCAGCTCCTACAATGAGCAGTTCTTC.

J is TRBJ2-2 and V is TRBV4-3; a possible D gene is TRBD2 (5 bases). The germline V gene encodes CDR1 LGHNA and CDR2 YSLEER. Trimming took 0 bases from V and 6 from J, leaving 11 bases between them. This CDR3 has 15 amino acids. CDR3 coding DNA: TGCGCCAGCAGCCAAGATGGGGTGGGAGCCGGGGAGCTGTTTTTT. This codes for CASSQDGVGAGELFF.

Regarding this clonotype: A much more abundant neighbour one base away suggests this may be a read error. CDR3 sequence: CTSSLDSGGALTETQYF. CDR3 sequence (DNA): TGTACCAGCAGCTTAGATAGCGGGGGGGCCCTAACGGAGACCCAGTACTTC. The chain links TRBV7-7 to TRBJ2-5, with 11 nucleotides matching TRBD2. This CDR3 spans 17 amino acids. In germline, CDR1 is SSHAT, CDR2 FNYEAQ (reference sequence).

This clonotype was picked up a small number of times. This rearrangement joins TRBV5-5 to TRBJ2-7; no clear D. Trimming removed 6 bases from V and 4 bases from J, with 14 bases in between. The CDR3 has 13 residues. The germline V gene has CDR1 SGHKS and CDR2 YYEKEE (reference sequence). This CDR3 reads CASTPSSRYEQYF. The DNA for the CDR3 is TGTGCCAGCACCCCCTCTTCGAGGTACGAGCAGTACTTC.

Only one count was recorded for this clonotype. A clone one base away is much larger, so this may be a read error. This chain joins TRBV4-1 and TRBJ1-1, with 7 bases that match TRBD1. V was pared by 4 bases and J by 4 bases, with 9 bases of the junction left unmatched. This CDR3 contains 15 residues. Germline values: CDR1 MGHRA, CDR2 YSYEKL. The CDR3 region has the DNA TGCGCCAGCAGCCCCCTAGAACAGGGGAGCACTGAAGCTTTCTTT. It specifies CASSPLEQGSTEAFF.

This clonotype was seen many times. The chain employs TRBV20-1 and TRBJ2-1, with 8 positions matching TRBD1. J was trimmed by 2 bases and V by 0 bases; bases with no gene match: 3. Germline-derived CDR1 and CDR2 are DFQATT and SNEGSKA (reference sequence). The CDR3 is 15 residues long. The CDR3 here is CSARDRQGPYNEQFF. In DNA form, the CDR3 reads TGCAGTGCTAGAGATCGACAGGGGCCCTACAATGAGCAGTTCTTC.

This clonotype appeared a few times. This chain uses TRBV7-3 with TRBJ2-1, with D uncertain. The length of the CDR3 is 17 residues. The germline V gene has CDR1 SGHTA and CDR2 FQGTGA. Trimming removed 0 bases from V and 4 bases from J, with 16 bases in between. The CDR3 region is CASSLTGRSNFYNEQFF. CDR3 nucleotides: TGTGCCAGCAGCTTAACGGGCCGGAGCAATTTTTACAATGAGCAGTTCTTC.

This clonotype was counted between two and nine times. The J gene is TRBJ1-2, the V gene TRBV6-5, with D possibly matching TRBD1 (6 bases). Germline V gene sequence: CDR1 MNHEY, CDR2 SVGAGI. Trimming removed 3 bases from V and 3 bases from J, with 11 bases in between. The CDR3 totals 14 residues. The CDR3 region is CASSYTRGDYGYTF. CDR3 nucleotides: TGTGCCAGCAGTTATACCAGGGGAGACTATGGCTACACCTTC.

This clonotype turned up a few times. CDR3 sequence reads: CASRTELNYGYTF. The CDR3 DNA sequence: TGTGCCAGCAGGACGGAACTTAACTATGGCTACACCTTC. The chain combines TRBV12-3 or TRBV12-4 with TRBJ1-2; D not certain. V was pared by 6 bases and J by 1 base, with 9 bases between. CDR3 size: 13 residues.

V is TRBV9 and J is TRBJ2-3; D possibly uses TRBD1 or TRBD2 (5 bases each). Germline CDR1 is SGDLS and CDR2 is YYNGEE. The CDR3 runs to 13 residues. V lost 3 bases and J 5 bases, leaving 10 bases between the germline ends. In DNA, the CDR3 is TGTGCCAGCAGCGGAATTGGGGGAGATACGCAGTATTTT. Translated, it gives CASSGIGGDTQYF.

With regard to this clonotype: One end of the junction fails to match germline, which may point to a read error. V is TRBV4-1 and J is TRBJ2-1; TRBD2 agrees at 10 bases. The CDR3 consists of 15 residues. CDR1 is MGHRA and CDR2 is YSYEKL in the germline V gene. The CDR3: CASIQVGLADNEQFF. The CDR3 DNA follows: TGCGCCAGCATCCAAGTAGGACTAGCGGACAATGAGCAGTTCTTC.

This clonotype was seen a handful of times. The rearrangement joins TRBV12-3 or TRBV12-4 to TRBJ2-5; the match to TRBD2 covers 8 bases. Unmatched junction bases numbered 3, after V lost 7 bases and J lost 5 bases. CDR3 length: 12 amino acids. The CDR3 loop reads CASTLAGETQYF. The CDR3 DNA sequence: TGTGCCAGCACATTAGCGGGGGAGACCCAGTACTTC.

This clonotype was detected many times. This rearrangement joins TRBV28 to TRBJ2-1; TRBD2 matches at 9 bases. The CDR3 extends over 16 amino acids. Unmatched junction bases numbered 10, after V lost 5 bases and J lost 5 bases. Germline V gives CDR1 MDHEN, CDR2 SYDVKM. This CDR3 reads CASSPSRVAGDNEQFF. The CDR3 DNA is TGTGCCAGCAGTCCCTCTCGGGTAGCGGGGGACAATGAGCAGTTCTTC. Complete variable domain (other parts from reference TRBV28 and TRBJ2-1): DVKVTQSSRYLVKRTGEKVFLECVQDMDHENMFWYRQDPGLGLRLIYFSYDVKMKEKGDIPEGYSVSREKKERFSLILESASTNQTSMYLCASSPSRVAGDNEQFFGPGTRLTVL.

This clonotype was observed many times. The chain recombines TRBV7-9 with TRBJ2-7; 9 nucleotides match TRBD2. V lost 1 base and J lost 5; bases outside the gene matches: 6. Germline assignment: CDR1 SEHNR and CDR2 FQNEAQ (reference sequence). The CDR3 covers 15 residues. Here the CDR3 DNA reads TGTGCCAGCAGCTTAGTCGGTCTAGCGGGGAACGAGCAGTACTTC. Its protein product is CASSLVGLAGNEQYF.

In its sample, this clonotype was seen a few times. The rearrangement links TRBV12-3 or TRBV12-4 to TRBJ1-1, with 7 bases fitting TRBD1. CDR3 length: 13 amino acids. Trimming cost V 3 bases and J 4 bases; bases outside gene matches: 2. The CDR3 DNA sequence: TGTGCCAGCAGTTTTGGGACAGCCACTGAAGCTTTCTTT. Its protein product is CASSFGTATEAFF.

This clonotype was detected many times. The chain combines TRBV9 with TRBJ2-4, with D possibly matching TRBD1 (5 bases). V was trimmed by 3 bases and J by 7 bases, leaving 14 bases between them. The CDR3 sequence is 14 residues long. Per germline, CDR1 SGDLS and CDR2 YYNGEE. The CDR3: CASSGNNRHNIQYF. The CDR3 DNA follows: TGTGCCAGCAGCGGGAACAACAGGCACAACATTCAGTACTTC.

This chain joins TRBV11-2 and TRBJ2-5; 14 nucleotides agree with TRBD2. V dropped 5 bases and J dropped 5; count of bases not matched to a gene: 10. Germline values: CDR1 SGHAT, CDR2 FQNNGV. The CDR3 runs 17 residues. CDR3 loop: CASSPWTSGGPGETQYF. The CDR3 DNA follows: TGTGCCAGCAGCCCTTGGACTAGCGGGGGGCCTGGGGAGACCCAGTACTTC. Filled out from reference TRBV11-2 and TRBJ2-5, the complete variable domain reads EAGVAQSPRYKIIEKRQSVAFWCNPISGHATLYWYQQILGQGPKLLIQFQNNGVVDDSQLPKDRFSAERLKGVDSTLKIQPAKLEDSAVYLCASSPWTSGGPGETQYFGPGTRLLVL.

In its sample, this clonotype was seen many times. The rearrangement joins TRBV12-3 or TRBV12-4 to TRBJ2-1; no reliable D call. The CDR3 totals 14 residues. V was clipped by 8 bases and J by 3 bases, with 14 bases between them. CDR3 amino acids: CASLETAIYNEQFF. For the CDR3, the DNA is TGTGCCAGCCTGGAGACGGCGATCTACAATGAGCAGTTCTTC.

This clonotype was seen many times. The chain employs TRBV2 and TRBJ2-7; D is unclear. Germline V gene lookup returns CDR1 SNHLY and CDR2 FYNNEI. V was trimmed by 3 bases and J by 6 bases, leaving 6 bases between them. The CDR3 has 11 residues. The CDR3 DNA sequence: TGTGCCAGCAGTGAGGCCAGCGAGCAGTACTTC. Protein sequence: CASSEASEQYF. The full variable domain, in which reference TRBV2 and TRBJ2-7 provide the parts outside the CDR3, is EPEVTQTPSHQVTQMGQEVILRCVPISNHLYFYWYRQILGQKVEFLVSFYNNEISEKSEIFDDQFSVERPDGSNFTLKIRSTKLEDSAMYFCASSEASEQYFGPGTRLTVT.